This paragraph covers one TCR beta chain sequence. The trim removed 4 bases at V and 5 bases at J, leaving 9 bases unmatched. The CDR3 spans 16 residues. The germline V gene has CDR1 SGHDN and CDR2 FVKESK. This sample is part of a study of blood T cell repertoires in COVID-19. In the study overall: Samples of COVID-19 (acute and convalescent) were obtained from the United States, Italy and Spain. From T cells, B-cell-depleted T cells, or PBMCs came the material, which was cDNA or gDNA.

Methods used by the authors: Amplifying reference gene primers gave estimates of nucleated cell counts. Measured with immunoSEQ multiplex PCR; TCRdb has only the in-frame clones, and not every one. The V and J calls and clone size were taken over from that table, and D and trimming were inferred from the DNA. The sample yields 97,000 or so clones, roughly four fifths seen once. The sequencing sample was made of peripheral blood. The clonotype comes from a man aged 60-69 years with acute or convalescent COVID-19. The chain joins TRBV14 to TRBJ1-4, with 8 bases lining up with TRBD1. CDR3 amino acids: CASSRFLGQGNEKLFF. As DNA, the CDR3 is TGTGCCAGCAGCCGATTCTTAGGACAGGGAAATGAAAAACTGTTTTTT.